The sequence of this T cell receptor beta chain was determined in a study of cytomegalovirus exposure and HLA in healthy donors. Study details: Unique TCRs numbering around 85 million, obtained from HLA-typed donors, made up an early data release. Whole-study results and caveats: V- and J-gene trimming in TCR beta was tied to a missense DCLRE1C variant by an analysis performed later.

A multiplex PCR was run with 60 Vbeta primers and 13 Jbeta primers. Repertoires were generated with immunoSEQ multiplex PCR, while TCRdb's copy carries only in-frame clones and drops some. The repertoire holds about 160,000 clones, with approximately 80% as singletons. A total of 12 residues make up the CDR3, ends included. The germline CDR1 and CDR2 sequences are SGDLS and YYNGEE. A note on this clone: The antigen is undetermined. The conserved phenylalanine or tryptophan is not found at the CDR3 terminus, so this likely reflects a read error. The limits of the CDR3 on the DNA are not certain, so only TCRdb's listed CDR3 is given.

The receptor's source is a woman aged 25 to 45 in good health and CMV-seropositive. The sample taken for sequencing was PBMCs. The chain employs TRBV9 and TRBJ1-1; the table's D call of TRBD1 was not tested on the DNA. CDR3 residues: CASSVVQGNFSM.